Below are 13 T cell receptor beta chains sequenced from a single sample in a study of early T cells in non-severe SARS-CoV-2 infection (dated by TCRdb to the early 2020s). Libraries were made using 5' RACE. The reads were generated on a NextSeq 500. TCRdb reprocessed the public reads (quality trimming at Q25 with fastp, clone calling with MiXCR) and kept in-frame beta chains. Each CDR3 protein appears once, grouped with its most common genes and DNA. The sample data list 25,000 to 35,000 distinct CDR3 sequences, and 4.5% to 6% of these were observed just once. 21% of the sample lies in the top ten. The specimen was whole blood. These TCRs come from an adult who was a healthcare worker with PCR-confirmed SARS-CoV-2 infection or an uninfected control (not recorded which).

This clonotype has just a few counts. This chain connects TRBV28 to TRBJ2-7; TRBD2 aligns across 10 bases. Germline CDR1 MDHEN, CDR2 SYDVKM. The V and J ends lost 4 bases and 6 bases, in that order; junction bases with no gene match: 6. The CDR3 is 14 residues long. The CDR3 region is CASSSAGGPLEQYF. The CDR3 DNA reads TGTGCCAGCAGTTCAGCGGGAGGGCCCCTCGAGCAGTACTTC. Together with reference TRBV28 and TRBJ2-7, the CDR3 gives the full variable domain: DVKVTQSSRYLVKRTGEKVFLECVQDMDHENMFWYRQDPGLGLRLIYFSYDVKMKEKGDIPEGYSVSREKKERFSLILESASTNQTSMYLCASSSAGGPLEQYFGPGTRLTVT.

The sample holds many counts of this clonotype. CDR3 DNA: TGTGCCAGCTCCCCAGAGGTCAACACTGAAGCTTTCTTT. Translation gives CASSPEVNTEAFF. This chain links TRBV7-9 with TRBJ1-1; no clear D gene. V dropped 8 bases and J dropped 2 bases, with 12 bases sitting between them. CDR1 is SEHNR, CDR2 FQNEAQ, per germline (reference sequence). This CDR3 comprises 13 residues.

The V call is TRBV19, the J call TRBJ2-7, with D perhaps given as TRBD1 or TRBD2 (5 bases each). Germline-derived CDR1 and CDR2 are LNHDA and SQIVND (reference sequence). This CDR3 contains 12 residues. The CDR3 DNA follows: TGTGCTTCGTGGGGGTCGTCCTACGAGCAGTACTTC. This encodes CASWGSSYEQYF.

This clonotype was recorded many times. V usage is TRBV6-1 and J usage is TRBJ2-1, with TRBD2 identical over 9 bases. V trimming: 2 bases; J trimming: 8 bases; junction bases outside the gene matches: 10. This CDR3 has 16 residues. Germline CDR1 MNHNS, CDR2 SASEGT. CDR3: CASSESTAGGVDEQFF. The CDR3 coding sequence is TGTGCCAGCAGTGAATCAACTGCGGGAGGGGTAGATGAGCAGTTCTTC.

The V call is TRBV6-1, the J call TRBJ2-5; D call uncertain. Trimming removed 2 bases from V and 4 bases from J, with 5 bases in between. The germline CDR1 and CDR2 sequences are MNHNS and SASEGT. This CDR3 comprises 12 residues. The CDR3 nucleotides read TGTGCCAGCAGTGAATACGGAGAGACCCAGTACTTC. Amino acids: CASSEYGETQYF.

This clonotype has more than one count but fewer than ten. This rearrangement joins TRBV11-2 to TRBJ2-3; tentative D call: TRBD2 (5 bases). The V end was cut by 3 bases, the J end by 2 bases, with 12 bases between. CDR3 length: 15 residues. CDR1 is SGHAT, CDR2 FQNNGV, per germline. For the CDR3, the DNA is TGTGCCAGCAGCTTTGAGCGGTATCCCACAGATACGCAGTATTTT. Translation gives CASSFERYPTDTQYF.

This clonotype was seen many times. The chain combines TRBV4-1 with TRBJ2-5; D uncertain. The CDR3 length is 13 residues. Germline V lookup: CDR1 MGHRA, CDR2 YSYEKL. Trimming took off 0 bases at V and 4 bases at J, with 6 bases between the two ends. The CDR3 DNA is TGCGCCAGCAGCCAAGAATGGGGAGAGACCCAGTACTTC. It yields the protein CASSQEWGETQYF.

Only a few counts were recorded for this clonotype. The chain combines TRBV30 with TRBJ2-7, with TRBD1 matching over 7 bases. Germline-derived CDR1 and CDR2 are GTSNPN and SVGIG (reference sequence). CDR3 length: 13 residues. The ends lost 2 bases at V and 2 bases at J; junction bases unmatched: 3. The CDR3, as DNA: TGTGCCTGGAGTTGGGGACAGACCTACGAGCAGTACTTC. Translation: CAWSWGQTYEQYF.

This clonotype was recorded at least ten times. The chain employs TRBV12-3 or TRBV12-4 and TRBJ2-5, with D possibly TRBD1 on 5 matching bases. This CDR3 contains 14 residues. V was shortened by 7 bases and J by 1 base, with 13 bases between the two germline ends. In nucleotides, the CDR3 is TGTGCCAGCACCTCCGGACATCTCCAAGAGACCCAGTACTTC. The encoded protein is CASTSGHLQETQYF.

The rearrangement links TRBV12-5 to TRBJ1-1; D gene ambiguous. V shed 7 bases and J shed 1 base, with 4 bases lying between them. Germline V gene lookup returns CDR1 LGHNT and CDR2 FRNRAP. This CDR3 has 11 amino acids. In nucleotides, the CDR3 is TGTGCTAGTGCTAGGAACACTGAAGCTTTCTTT. Protein sequence: CASARNTEAFF.

V usage is TRBV28 and J usage is TRBJ1-5, with no clear D. Trimming removed 2 bases at V and 6 bases at J, with 11 bases between. The germline gives CDR1 MDHEN, CDR2 SYDVKM. The CDR3 is 14 residues long. CDR3 DNA: TGTGCCAGCAGTTTAGCCTCAGCTGGTCAGCCCCAGCATTTT. It is translated as CASSLASAGQPQHF. Full variable domain (remainder filled in from reference TRBV28 and TRBJ1-5): DVKVTQSSRYLVKRTGEKVFLECVQDMDHENMFWYRQDPGLGLRLIYFSYDVKMKEKGDIPEGYSVSREKKERFSLILESASTNQTSMYLCASSLASAGQPQHFGDGTRLSIL.

CDR3 amino acids: CASSLWEKKLFF. In nucleotides, the CDR3 is TGTGCCAGCAGCTTATGGGAGAAAAAACTGTTTTTT. The V gene is TRBV11-2, the J gene TRBJ1-4; D remains ambiguous. Per the germline V gene, CDR1 is SGHAT and CDR2 is FQNNGV. This CDR3 contains 12 residues. Trimming left V 2 bases short and J 9 bases short, with 7 bases between.

In this sample, this clonotype turned up many times. This chain links TRBV6-1 with TRBJ1-4; D remains unclear. The CDR3 has 13 amino acids. V was trimmed by 4 bases and J by 6 bases, leaving 9 bases between them. Per the germline V gene, CDR1 is MNHNS and CDR2 is SASEGT. CDR3 loop: CASSGGDHEKLFF. Written as DNA, the CDR3 is TGTGCCAGCAGTGGGGGAGATCATGAAAAACTGTTTTTT.